This T cell receptor (beta chain) was sequenced for a study of CD8+CD57+ T cells in acquired aplastic anemia. Study-wide context: Recorded DNA amounts for sorted CD4+ and CD8+ cells had an average of approximately 2.9 ug.

In this sample, this clonotype turned up many times. Its target is unknown. All patients picked for sequencing had shown, by flow cytometry, an expansion of CD8+CD57+ cells. The TCR beta profiling, which covered VDJ combination and CDR3 sequence, was carried out using genomic DNA as the template. Each CDR3 protein gets one entry after TCRdb re-called the reads with MiXCR. The profile shows 180,000 or so distinct CDR3 sequences, around 60% of them singletons. The CDR3 has 15 amino acids. Between the trimmed V and J ends, which lost 4 bases and 0 bases, there was a span of 13 bases. Looked up from germline, CDR1 is MGHRA and CDR2 is YSYEKL. The study's findings and limits: Researchers reported that CD8+ Simpson's diversity was not significantly different in patients versus controls.

The sequenced material came from sorted CD4+, CD8+, or CD8+CD57+ T cells (not recorded which) from PBMCs. The clonotype was recovered from a human donor with aplastic anemia. The V call is TRBV4-1, the J call TRBJ2-7; D not resolved. The CDR3 DNA sequence: TGCGCCAGCAGCCGTTCCTTGGAAAGCTCCTACGAGCAGTACTTC. Amino acid sequence: CASSRSLESSYEQYF.